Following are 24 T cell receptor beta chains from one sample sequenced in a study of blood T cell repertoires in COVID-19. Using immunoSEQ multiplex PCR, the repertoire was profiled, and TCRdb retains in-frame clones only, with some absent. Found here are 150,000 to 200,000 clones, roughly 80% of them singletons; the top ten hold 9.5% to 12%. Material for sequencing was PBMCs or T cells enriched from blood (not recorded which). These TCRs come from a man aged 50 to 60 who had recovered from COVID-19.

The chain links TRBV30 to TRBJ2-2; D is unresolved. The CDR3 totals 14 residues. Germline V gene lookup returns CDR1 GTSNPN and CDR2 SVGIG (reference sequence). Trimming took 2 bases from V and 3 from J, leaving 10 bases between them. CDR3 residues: CAWSRGLHTGELFF. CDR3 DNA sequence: TGTGCCTGGAGTAGAGGATTGCACACCGGGGAGCTGTTTTTT.

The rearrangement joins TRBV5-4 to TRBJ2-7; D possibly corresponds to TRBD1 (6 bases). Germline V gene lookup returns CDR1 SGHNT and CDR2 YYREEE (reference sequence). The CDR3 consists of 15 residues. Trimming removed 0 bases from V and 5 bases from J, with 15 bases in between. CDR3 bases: TGTGCCAGCAGCTTGGGGGGACACCAATCCCACGAGCAGTACTTC. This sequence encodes CASSLGGHQSHEQYF.

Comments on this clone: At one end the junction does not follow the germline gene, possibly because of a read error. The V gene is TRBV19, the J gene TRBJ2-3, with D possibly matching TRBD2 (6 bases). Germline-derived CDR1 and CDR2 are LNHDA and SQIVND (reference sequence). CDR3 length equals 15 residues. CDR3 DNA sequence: TGTGCCAGCAGTAGGTCCTCGGCGGGACCCGATACGCAGTATTTT. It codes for CASSRSSAGPDTQYF.

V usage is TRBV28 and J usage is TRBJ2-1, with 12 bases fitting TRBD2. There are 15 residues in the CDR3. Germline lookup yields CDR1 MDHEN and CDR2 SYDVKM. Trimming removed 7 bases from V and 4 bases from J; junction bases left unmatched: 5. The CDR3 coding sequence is TGTGCCAGCACAGATCTAGCGGGGGGGTACAATGAGCAGTTCTTC. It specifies CASTDLAGGYNEQFF.

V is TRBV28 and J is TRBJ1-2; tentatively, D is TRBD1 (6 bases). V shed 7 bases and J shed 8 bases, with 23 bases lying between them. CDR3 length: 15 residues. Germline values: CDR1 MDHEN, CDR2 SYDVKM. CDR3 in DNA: TGTGCCAGCACCGGGGGGGTCAGGGGTGAATCGGGCTACACCTTC. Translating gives CASTGGVRGESGYTF.

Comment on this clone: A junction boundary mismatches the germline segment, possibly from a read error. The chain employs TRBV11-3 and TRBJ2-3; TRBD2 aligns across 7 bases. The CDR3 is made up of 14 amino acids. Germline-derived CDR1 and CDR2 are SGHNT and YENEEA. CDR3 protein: CASSSETSRDTQYF. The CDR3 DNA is TGTGCCAGCAGCTCAGAGACTAGCAGAGATACGCAGTATTTT. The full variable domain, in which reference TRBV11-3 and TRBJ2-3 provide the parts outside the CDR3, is EAGVVQSPRYKIIEKKQPVAFWCNPISGHNTLYWYLQNLGQGPELLIRYENEEAVDDSQLPKDRFSAERLKGVDSTLKIQPAELGDSAVYLCASSSETSRDTQYFGPGTRLTVL.

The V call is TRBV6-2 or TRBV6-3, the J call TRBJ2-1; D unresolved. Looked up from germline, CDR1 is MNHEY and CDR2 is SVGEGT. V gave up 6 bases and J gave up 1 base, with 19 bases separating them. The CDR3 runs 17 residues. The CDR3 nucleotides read TGTGCCAGCAGCCTCCTTCCTTCATCGACTTCCTACAATGAGCAGTTCTTC. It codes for CASSLLPSSTSYNEQFF.

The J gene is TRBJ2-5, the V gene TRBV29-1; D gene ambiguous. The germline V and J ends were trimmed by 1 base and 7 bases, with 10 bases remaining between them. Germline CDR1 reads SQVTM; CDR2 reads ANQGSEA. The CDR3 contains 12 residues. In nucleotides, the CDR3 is TGCAGCGTTGAAGCCGATTCGAGGACCCAGTACTTC. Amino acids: CSVEADSRTQYF.

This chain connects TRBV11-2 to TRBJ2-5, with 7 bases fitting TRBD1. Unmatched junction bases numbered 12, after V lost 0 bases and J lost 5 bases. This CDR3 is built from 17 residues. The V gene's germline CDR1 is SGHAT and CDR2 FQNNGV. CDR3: CASSLDLAVGGGETQYF. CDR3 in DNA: TGTGCCAGCAGCTTAGATCTGGCGGTAGGGGGCGGGGAGACCCAGTACTTC. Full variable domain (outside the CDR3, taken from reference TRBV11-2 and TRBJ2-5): EAGVAQSPRYKIIEKRQSVAFWCNPISGHATLYWYQQILGQGPKLLIQFQNNGVVDDSQLPKDRFSAERLKGVDSTLKIQPAKLEDSAVYLCASSLDLAVGGGETQYFGPGTRLLVL.

CDR3 residues: CASRASDEQYF. The CDR3, as DNA: TGTGCCAGCAGAGCTAGCGACGAGCAGTACTTC. The rearrangement links TRBV6-5 to TRBJ2-7; tentative D call: TRBD2 (6 bases). The CDR3 sequence is 11 residues long. The V end was cut by 6 bases, the J end by 5 bases, with 8 bases between. Germline CDR1 MNHEY, CDR2 SVGAGI.

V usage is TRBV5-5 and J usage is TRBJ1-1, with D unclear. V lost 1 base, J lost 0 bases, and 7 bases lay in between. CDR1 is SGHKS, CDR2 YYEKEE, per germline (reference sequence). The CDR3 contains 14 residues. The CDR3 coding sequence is TGTGCCAGCAGCTTGATCCAGATGAACACTGAAGCTTTCTTT. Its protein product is CASSLIQMNTEAFF.

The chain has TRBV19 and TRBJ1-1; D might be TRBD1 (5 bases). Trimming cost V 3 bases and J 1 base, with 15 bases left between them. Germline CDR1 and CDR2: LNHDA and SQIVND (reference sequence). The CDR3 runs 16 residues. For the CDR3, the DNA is TGTGCCAGTAGTATTGGTTGGGGCTTTGAGAACACTGAAGCTTTCTTT. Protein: CASSIGWGFENTEAFF.

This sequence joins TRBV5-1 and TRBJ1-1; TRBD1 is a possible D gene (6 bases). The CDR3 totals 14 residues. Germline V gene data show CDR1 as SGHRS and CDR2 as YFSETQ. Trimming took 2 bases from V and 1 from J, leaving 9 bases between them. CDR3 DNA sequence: TGCGCCAGCAGCTTCAAGGGACAGAACACTGAAGCTTTCTTT. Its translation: CASSFKGQNTEAFF.

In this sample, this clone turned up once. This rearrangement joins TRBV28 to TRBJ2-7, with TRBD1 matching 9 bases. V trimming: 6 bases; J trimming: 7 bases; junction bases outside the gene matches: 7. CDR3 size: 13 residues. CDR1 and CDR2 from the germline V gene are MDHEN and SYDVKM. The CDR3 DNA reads TGTGCCAGCAGCGGGACAGGGTCGAGGGAGCAGTACTTC. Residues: CASSGTGSREQYF.

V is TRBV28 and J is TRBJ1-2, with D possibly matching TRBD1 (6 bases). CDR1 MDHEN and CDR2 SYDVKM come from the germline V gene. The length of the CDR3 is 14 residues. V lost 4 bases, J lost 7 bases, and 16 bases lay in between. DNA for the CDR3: TGTGCCAGCAGTTCCCCCTCAGGGGATGGTGGCTACACCTTC. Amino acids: CASSSPSGDGGYTF.

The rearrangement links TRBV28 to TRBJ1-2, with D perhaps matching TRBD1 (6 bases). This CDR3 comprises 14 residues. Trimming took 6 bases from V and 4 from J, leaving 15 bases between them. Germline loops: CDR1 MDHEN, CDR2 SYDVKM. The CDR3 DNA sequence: TGTGCCAGCAGCCAGACAGGTTACCCCTATGGCTACACCTTC. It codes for CASSQTGYPYGYTF.

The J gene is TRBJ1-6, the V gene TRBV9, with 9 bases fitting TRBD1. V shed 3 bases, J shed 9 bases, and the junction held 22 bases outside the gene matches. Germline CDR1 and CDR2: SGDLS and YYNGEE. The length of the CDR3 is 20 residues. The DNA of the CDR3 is TGTGCCAGCAGCGCTAGTCCCCCTGACCCGGGACAGGGTATCGGTTCACCCCTCCACTTT. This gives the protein CASSASPPDPGQGIGSPLHF. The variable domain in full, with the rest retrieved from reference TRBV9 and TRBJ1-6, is DSGVTQTPKHLITATGQRVTLRCSPRSGDLSVYWYQQSLDQGLQFLIQYYNGEERAKGNILERFSAQQFPDLHSELNLSSLELGDSALYFCASSASPPDPGQGIGSPLHFGNGTRLTVT.

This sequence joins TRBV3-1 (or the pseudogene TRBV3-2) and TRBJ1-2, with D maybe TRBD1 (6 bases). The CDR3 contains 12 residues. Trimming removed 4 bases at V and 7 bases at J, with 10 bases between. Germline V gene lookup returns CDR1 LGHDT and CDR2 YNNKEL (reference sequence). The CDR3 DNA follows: TGTGCCAGCAGCCCAGGGGTTTCTGGCTACACCTTC. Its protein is CASSPGVSGYTF.

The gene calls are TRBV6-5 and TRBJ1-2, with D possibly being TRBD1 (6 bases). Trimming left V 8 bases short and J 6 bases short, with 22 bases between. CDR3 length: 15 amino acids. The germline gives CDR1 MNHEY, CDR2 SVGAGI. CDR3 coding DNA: TGTGCCAGCTCTAATAACATCTGGGGGCCCGATGGCTACACCTTC. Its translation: CASSNNIWGPDGYTF.

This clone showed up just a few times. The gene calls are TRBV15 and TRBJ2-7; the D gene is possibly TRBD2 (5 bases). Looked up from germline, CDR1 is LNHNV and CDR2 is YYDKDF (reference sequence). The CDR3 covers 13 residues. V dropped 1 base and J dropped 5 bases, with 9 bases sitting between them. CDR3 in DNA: TGTGCCACCAGCAGAGTTGTCGGGAACGAGCAGTACTTC. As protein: CATSRVVGNEQYF.

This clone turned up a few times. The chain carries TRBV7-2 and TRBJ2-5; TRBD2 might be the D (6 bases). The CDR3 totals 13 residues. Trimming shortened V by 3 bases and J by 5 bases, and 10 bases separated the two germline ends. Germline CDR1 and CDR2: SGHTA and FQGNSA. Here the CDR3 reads CASSFFGSETQYF. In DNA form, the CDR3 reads TGTGCCAGCAGCTTCTTCGGGAGTGAGACCCAGTACTTC.

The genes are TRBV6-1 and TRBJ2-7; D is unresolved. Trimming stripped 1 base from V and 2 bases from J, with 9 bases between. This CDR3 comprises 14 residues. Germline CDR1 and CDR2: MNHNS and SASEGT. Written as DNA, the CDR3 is TGTGCCAGCAGTGAAGGGGCAGGTCCCTACGAGCAGTACTTC. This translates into CASSEGAGPYEQYF.

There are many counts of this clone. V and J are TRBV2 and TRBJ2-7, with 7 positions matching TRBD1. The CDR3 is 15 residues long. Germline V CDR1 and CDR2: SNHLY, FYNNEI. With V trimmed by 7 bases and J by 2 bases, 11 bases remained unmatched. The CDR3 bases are TGTGCCAGCACCATACCGGGACAGAGACCCTACGAGCAGTACTTC. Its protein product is CASTIPGQRPYEQYF.

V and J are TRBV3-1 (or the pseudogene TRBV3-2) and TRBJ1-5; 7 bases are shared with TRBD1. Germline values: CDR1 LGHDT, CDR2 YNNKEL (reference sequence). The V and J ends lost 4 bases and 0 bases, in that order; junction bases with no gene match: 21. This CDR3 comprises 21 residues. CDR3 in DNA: TGTGCCAGCAGCCCGGGAAGGGGGCAACATACAGTTCCCAATAGCAATCAGCCCCAGCATTTT. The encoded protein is CASSPGRGQHTVPNSNQPQHF.